This paragraph reports one T cell receptor (beta chain). The data were taken from a study of blood T cell repertoires in COVID-19. Study-level background: Samples of COVID-19 (acute and convalescent) were obtained from the United States, Italy and Spain. Nucleic acid was either cDNA or gDNA, and it came from T cells, B-cell-depleted T cells, or PBMCs.

Original analysis: Amplification of reference gene primers provided the estimated nucleated cell counts. TCRdb keeps only in-frame clones here, not all; method: immunoSEQ multiplex PCR. The V and J calls and the clone size are those of that table, but D and trimming were determined from the DNA. Here the sample spans just over 90,000 clones, roughly nine tenths being singletons. The CDR3 runs to 14 residues. Germline trimming cut 2 bases from V and 6 bases from J; bases unmatched to any gene: 6. Germline values: CDR1 SGHVS, CDR2 FQNEAQ. The TCR comes from a human donor with active COVID-19. The donor label of this sample is uncertain. The genes are TRBV7-8 and TRBJ1-2, with TRBD1 matching 7 bases. Sequenced: peripheral blood. The CDR3: CASSLRRTGDGYTF. The CDR3 DNA reads TGTGCCAGCAGCTTAAGGCGTACAGGGGATGGCTACACCTTC. Using reference TRBV7-8 and TRBJ1-2 for the parts outside the CDR3, the full variable domain is GAGVSQSPRYKVAKRGQDVALRCDPISGHVSLFWYQQALGQGPEFLTYFQNEAQLDKSGLPSDRFFAERPEGSVSTLKIQRTQQEDSAVYLCASSLRRTGDGYTFGSGTRLTVV.